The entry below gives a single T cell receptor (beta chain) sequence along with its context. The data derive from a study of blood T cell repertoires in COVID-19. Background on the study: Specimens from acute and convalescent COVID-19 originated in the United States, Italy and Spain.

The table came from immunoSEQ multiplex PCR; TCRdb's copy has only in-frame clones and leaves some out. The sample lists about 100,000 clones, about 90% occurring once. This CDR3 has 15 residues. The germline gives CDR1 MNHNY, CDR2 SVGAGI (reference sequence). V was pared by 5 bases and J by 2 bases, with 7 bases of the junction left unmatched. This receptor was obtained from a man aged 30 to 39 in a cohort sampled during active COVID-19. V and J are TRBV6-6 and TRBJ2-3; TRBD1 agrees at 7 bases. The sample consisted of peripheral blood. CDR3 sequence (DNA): TGTGCCAGCAGTAGCTCCAGGGGGAACACAGATACGCAGTATTTT. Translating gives CASSSSRGNTDTQYF.